The rows below give T cell receptor beta chains drawn from one sample of a study of T cell changes during pregnancy in multiple sclerosis. Using immunoSEQ multiplex PCR, the repertoire was profiled, and TCRdb retains in-frame clones only, with some absent. The sample contains approximately 110,000 clones, 80% to 95% of which appear only once. Here the sequenced sample was peripheral blood, taken in the third trimester of pregnancy. These receptor sequences come from a female donor with multiple sclerosis, enrolled in a pregnancy study. Both conserved end residues are trimmed from each CDR3. The D gene is left open where the match is weak.

>TRBJ1-5|TRBV19|.
ASSFTLTGLGSNQPQH
>TRBJ2-7|TRBV11-1|.
ASSLEQAYEQY
>TRBJ1-5|TRBV2|.
ASSEFRGGQPQH
>TRBJ1-2|TRBV5-5|TRBD1
ASSLEGGGFGYGYT
>TRBJ2-7|TRBV7-9|TRBD1
AIQGTDTYEQY
>TRBJ2-5|TRBV4-1|TRBD1
ASSQEEGARETQY
>TRBJ2-5|TRBV5-1|TRBD1
ASSSGQGLETQY
>TRBJ2-3|TRBV4-2|TRBD2
ASSQEVSSGRAKGTQY
>TRBJ1-5|TRBV30|TRBD1
AWSPAGGLGNQPQH
>TRBJ1-1|TRBV6-5|.
ASSLPGREAF
>TRBJ1-5|TRBV4-1|TRBD1
ASSFRDRGIEVNQPQH
>TRBJ2-3|TRBV6-4|.
ASSLLGGSTDTQY
>TRBJ2-1|TRBV11-2|TRBD2
ASSLVASGSNEQF
>TRBJ2-2|TRBV7-3|.
ASSLRPIADANTGELF
>TRBJ2-1|TRBV12-2|.
ASRLGGKQYNEQF
>TRBJ2-3|TRBV14|TRBD1
ASSQGSLSTGGSDTQY
>TRBJ1-2|TRBV30|.
AWSNSGDGYT
>TRBJ2-3|TRBV5-4|.
ASSLDSSTDTQY
>TRBJ1-2|TRBV7-3|TRBD1
ASSFPGGLGYT
>TRBJ1-4|TRBV27|TRBD1
ASSLEGTGNEKLF
>TRBJ2-7|TRBV7-6|.
ASSLATGGSYEQY
>TRBJ2-5|TRBV2|TRBD2
ASTGLAGGRKETQY
>TRBJ1-1|TRBV5-4|TRBD1
ASSTRTGKYTEAF
>TRBJ2-1|TRBV19|.
ASSIASNNEQF
>TRBJ2-1|TRBV5-1|TRBD1
ASSFRQGGQF
>TRBJ2-7|TRBV6-5|TRBD1
ASSLTGDLSYEQY
>TRBJ2-7|TRBV6-5|.
ASSPGGEQY
>TRBJ1-5|TRBV18|TRBD1
ASSPGTGGSNQPQH
>TRBJ2-7|TRBV6-6|.
ASSYGRRTTYEQY